This T cell receptor (beta chain) originates from a study of OX40 agonist ivuxolimab in advanced cancers. For the study at large: Ivuxolimab, an agonistic anti-OX40 (CD134) antibody, was given to patients. There were three patients with partial responses, one having hepatocellular carcinoma and two cutaneous melanoma. The group had a mean age of around 60 years, ranged from roughly 23 to 79, and was around 86% male. Patients with prior anti-PD-1, anti-PD-L1 or anti-CTLA-4 therapy were eligible; 40% had some.

Assay used: immunoSEQ multiplex PCR; TCRdb lists only in-frame clones, some missing. Found here are tens of thousands of clones, around 80% of them singletons; the top ten hold about 5%. The V gene lost 2 bases and the J gene lost 0 bases, with 13 bases spanning the gap. Germline V gene sequence: CDR1 MNHNS, CDR2 SASEGT. The CDR3 covers 16 residues. This chain uses TRBV6-1 with TRBJ1-1, with unresolved D. The sequencing used CD4+ or CD8+ T cells sorted from blood, collected in a trial of the OX40 agonist ivuxolimab. The sequence was collected from an adult with an advanced solid tumor such as melanoma, head and neck, liver or kidney cancer. CDR3 sequence reads: CASSERGGGLNTEAFF. The CDR3 DNA reads TGTGCCAGCAGTGAACGGGGTGGTGGTTTGAACACTGAAGCTTTCTTT.